This TCR beta chain was captured in a study of untreated major depressive disorder. Whole-study findings and limits: Only three preselected Vbeta families were compared in sequencing.

As for this clone: Its target is not known.

This table comes from immunoSEQ multiplex PCR, and its TCRdb copy is limited to in-frame clones, with some not included. The table shows over 20,000 clones, with about 89% occurring only once. The material sequenced was CD4+ T cells from PBMCs. The TCR was taken from a woman under 40 in good health.

The CDR3 region is CASSPWTGGNYGYTF. CDR3 DNA: TGTGCCAGCAGTCCCTGGACAGGAGGAAACTATGGCTACACCTTC. The chain is built from TRBV27 and TRBJ1-2; 7 nucleotides match TRBD1. Trimming removed 5 bases from V and 2 bases from J; junction bases left unmatched: 8. The CDR3 runs to 15 residues. The germline V gene encodes CDR1 MNHEY and CDR2 SMNVEV (reference sequence).